This T cell receptor (beta chain) was retrieved from a study of OX40 agonist ivuxolimab in advanced cancers. Study as a whole: Patients were treated with ivuxolimab, an agonistic anti-OX40 (CD134) antibody.

Germline loops: CDR1 MRHNA, CDR2 SNTAGT. CDR3 length: 15 residues. V shed 0 bases and J shed 5 bases, with 11 bases lying between them. Baseline was the first blood sampling point, followed by cycle 4 day 1 and cycle 7 day 1. Notes on the study in general: Partial responders receiving 0.1-3.0 mg/kg showed among the lowest clonal expansion. The authors did not determine the antigen specificity of the expanded peripheral T cells.

Assay used: immunoSEQ multiplex PCR; TCRdb lists only in-frame clones, some missing. The sample records tens of thousands of clones, approximately 84% being singletons. Remarks on this clone: The antigen is unknown.

The source material was CD4+ or CD8+ T cells sorted from blood, sampled in a trial of the OX40 agonist ivuxolimab. This chain joins TRBV6-4 and TRBJ2-1; D may be TRBD2 (7 bases). The TCR was taken from an adult with an advanced solid tumor such as melanoma, head and neck, liver or kidney cancer. CDR3 region: CASSDSGRGHNEQFF. CDR3 DNA sequence: TGTGCCAGCAGTGACTCAGGGCGGGGGCACAATGAGCAGTTCTTC.